This T cell receptor (beta chain) was observed in a study of T cell repertoires in cytomegalovirus infection. Across the whole study: Carrying CMV and the relevant HLA type showed in public TCR beta signatures.

A word on this clonotype: Its antigen is not known.

Study outcomes and limitations: HLA-C-restricted CMV-specific TCR beta clonotypes prevailed in the ex vivo response. Carriage of CMV together with the relevant HLA was identifiable through cumulative public TCR beta family frequency.

Germline CDR1 and CDR2: SGHDN and FVKESK. This CDR3 comprises 14 residues. The V gene end was trimmed by 2 bases and the J gene end by 5 bases; junction bases not matched to a gene: 5. TCRdb reanalysed the reads using MiXCR and keeps one entry per CDR3 protein. The sample carries approximately 500,000 distinct CDR3 sequences, 16% recorded once. The sequencing sample was made of CD8+ T cells from PBMCs. This receptor was obtained from a human donor in good health (CMV status not recorded). Some clones in this sample may be carry-over from other donors' samples. This chain uses TRBV14 with TRBJ2-5; 7 bases agree with TRBD1. CDR3 in DNA: TGTGCCAGCAGCCAAAGACAGGGCCGGGAGACCCAGTACTTC. Translating it yields CASSQRQGRETQYF.